This T cell receptor beta chain was sequenced during a study of cytomegalovirus exposure and HLA in healthy donors. Germline V gene lookup returns CDR1 MNHNY and CDR2 SVGAGI (reference sequence). The CDR3 is made up of 15 amino acids. Trimming left V 2 bases short and J 1 base short, with 9 bases between. The PCR contained 60 Vbeta and 13 Jbeta primers. Sequenced by immunoSEQ multiplex PCR; TCRdb stores in-frame clones only, minus some. The repertoire holds fewer than 200,000 clones, with 87% as singletons. The chain is built from TRBV6-6 and TRBJ1-5; a weak D match, TRBD1 (5 bases). Sequences were obtained from PBMCs. The receptor was derived from a boy between 2 and 15 years old in good health and CMV-seronegative. The CDR3 spells CASSYGQGSNQPQHF. CDR3 DNA: TGTGCCAGCAGTTACGGACAAGGGAGCAATCAGCCCCAGCATTTT.